This T cell receptor (beta chain) was sequenced for a study of T cell responses to AZD1222 COVID-19 vaccine (dated by TCRdb to about 2021). Context from the whole study: Because spike-specific TCR depth and breadth did not differ between the two schedules, AZD1222 recipients who got a second dose at roughly 4 weeks were pooled with those who got a second dose at roughly 12 weeks. TCR sequencing was performed for 233 trial participants, of whom some 200 were given two doses of AZD1222 and around 26 were given two doses of MenACWY control vaccine. Trial participants were enrolled by age into subgroups of 18-55, 56-69 and 70-plus years, and around 150, 28 and 57 TCR-sequenced participants, respectively, were included in these subgroups. Paper-wide results and their limitations: Spike-specific TCR breadth and depth rose significantly after two AZD1222 doses compared with day 0 and with MenACWY recipients. Vaccine-associated CD4 TCRs spanned the whole spike protein, with dominant responses in regions 160-218 and 743-854. Conclusions about previously exposed vaccinees are limited, since just six AZD1222 recipients were seropositive for SARS-CoV-2 at baseline. Epitopes outside the regions mutated in the B.1.351 and B.1.1.7 variants were reportedly recognized by nearly half of the unique spike-specific TCRs. Participants were mostly white British and included more females than males, and it was suggested by the authors that clonal diversity may have been underestimated. The 56-69-year group was small, and its depth increase did not reach significance, likely because of low power. Because no day 14 peak-response samples were available, repertoires were characterized only after the peak T cell response.

The label giving this sample's time point can be read as: baseline before first vaccination. Vaccinee samples came from UK trials COV001 and COV002, including a single-blind randomized controlled phase 2/3 trial of AZD1222 (ChAdOx1 nCoV-19) in healthy adults. Trial participant PBMC samples were collected at day 0 and day 28 after the second dose for TCRbeta chain sequencing. With regard to this clone: Its antigen is not yet known. It has no much larger one-base neighbor in the sample; base qualities were not kept.

Reading from cysteine to phenylalanine, the CDR3 counts 17 amino acids. Only the CDR3 portion is preserved as DNA: 51 bases, with reading frame beginning at the first base. According to the germline V gene, CDR1 reads SGHTA and CDR2 reads FQGNSA. The germline V end is reduced by 5 bases and the J end by 4 bases; junction bases left unmatched: 15. The CDR3 regions of human TCRbeta chains were analyzed by immunosequencing. In the source study's methods: Repertoire TCRs were matched against a reference library of SARS-CoV-2-specific TCRs generated with the MIRA antigen-specificity platform. Breadth was defined as the fraction of unique TCRs that were SARS-CoV-2-associated, and depth was defined as the fraction of total T cells that were SARS-CoV-2-associated. Using the MIRA data, each spike-specific TCR was mapped to the spike region that the TCR reacts to and placed in a CD4 or CD8 class. Log10-transformed breadth and depth values were compared by one-way ANOVA with Sidak's multiple comparisons tests. Imported from immuneACCESS, the table was reduced by TCRdb to in-frame sequences with V and J called. These copies leave out some clones; in studies compared against another copy, an unresolved V gene accounts for under half, and the cause of the remainder is not known. The D gene and trimming were derived from the DNA, and the V and J assignments and clone size from that table. In all, the sample holds some 150,000 clones, and about 93% of those were seen once. Together, the top ten hold under 6.5% of the sample.

The sequence links TRBV7-2 to TRBJ1-2; 8 central nucleotides agree with TRBD1. The clonotype was recovered from an adult in good health. Sequencing was performed on peripheral blood, taken on day 0 of AZD1222 vaccination. The CDR3 reads as follows: CASSVRQGWSVGYGYTF. Read as DNA, the sequence is TGTGCCAGCAGCGTACGACAGGGGTGGTCGGTAGGCTATGGCTACACCTTC. The full variable domain, with segments outside the CDR3 supplied by the reference TRBV7-2 and TRBJ1-2 proteins, appears as GAGVSQSPSNKVTEKGKDVELRCDPISGHTALYWYRQSLGQGLEFLIYFQGNSAPDKSGLPSDRFSAERTGGSVSTLTIQRTQQEDSAVYLCASSVRQGWSVGYGYTFGSGTRLTVV.